This T cell receptor (beta chain) originates from a study of vaccination and CD4 T cells after COVID-19 (dated by TCRdb to between 2020 and 2023). About the investigation overall: Every convalescent patient had a positive nasal swab PCR test for SARS-CoV-2, with mild disease in nine patients and severe disease in one. The convalescent cohort included six males and four females, with two Hispanic individuals, seven Caucasians, two Asians and one multiracial person. Each participant got two doses of either the Pfizer-BioNTech BNT162b2 vaccine (n=8) or the Moderna mRNA-1273 vaccine (n=2). Post-COVID blood samples from convalescent patients were collected a median of roughly 100 days after diagnosis, with a range of 35 to 161 days. Post-vaccine blood samples were obtained a median of approximately 70 days after the second vaccine dose, with a range of about 12 to 241 days. The cultures were stimulated with overlapping spike peptide pools from SARS-CoV-2 and from the common cold coronaviruses HCoV-NL63, HCoV-OC43 and HCoV-229E. As controls, cultures received a CEFX viral epitope pool (the positive control), an HIV-1 Nef peptide pool (the negative control), or no peptide at all. The spike-specific CD4+ TCR repertoire was compared before and after mRNA vaccination in approximately ten COVID-19 convalescent patients and a handful of infection-naive healthy vaccine recipients.

Study-level results and caveats: Among the post-vaccine SARS-CoV-2-reactive clones in convalescent patients, a median around 90% showed up only after vaccination, which suggests vaccine-specific priming. Of the vaccine-specific clones in convalescent patients, 304 of 307, or nearly all, reacted only to SARS-CoV-2 spike and did not cross-react with common cold coronaviruses. The median count of SARS-CoV-2-reactive clonotypes went up from around 20 after infection to a few dozen after vaccination, although the change was not significant. Relatively few convalescent patients were included in the study, and early timepoints after natural infection were not analyzed.

The germline V gene sets CDR1 to SNHLY and CDR2 to FYNNEI. The CDR3, from cysteine to phenylalanine, totals 15 residues. Just CDR3 DNA is preserved here, 45 bases in frame from base 1. V loses 4 bases of germline sequence and J loses 0 bases, and the interval between the two ends is 10 bases. Receptor amplification or capture employed PCR. TCR sequencing of DNA from cultured CD4+ T cells used the Oncomine TCR Beta short-read assay at the Johns Hopkins FTIC core. The QIAamp micro DNA kit was used to extract genomic DNA from the cultured CD4+ T cells. Oncomine TCR Beta libraries made from cultured CD4+ T cells were pooled using unique dual indexes and sequenced on an Illumina iSeq 100. On the study's bioinformatics: Non-productive sequences were removed, and CDR3s not starting with C, not ending with F or W, or shorter than 7 amino acids were discarded. The MANAFEST web application was used to identify antigen-specific clonotypes by comparing peptide-stimulated wells against reference wells and other culture wells. For a clone to be called positive, the clone needed an FDR below 0.05, an odds ratio above 5, and a productive frequency above 0.1% in at least two of three replicate wells. A clonotype counted as cross-reactive if it showed significant expansion both in the SARS-CoV-2 spike wells and in at least one common cold coronavirus spike condition. Similarity between CDR3 sequences was evaluated in R version 3.6.1 using Levenshtein distances (stringdist) and unrooted phylogenetic trees (ape). Through fastp at Q25 and MiXCR, TCRdb rebuilt clones from the public reads, retaining in-frame beta chains. CDR3 protein sequences are deduplicated, and each keeps its most common genes and DNA. TCRdb, not the authors, supplied the V and J calls. Counted in this sample were roughly 20,000 distinct CDR3 sequences; roughly 47% of them appeared once. 7.4% of the sample comes from the top ten.

The label giving this sample's treatment or condition can be read as: roughly 10-day PBMC culture with coronavirus spike peptide pools or control peptides (ViraFEST assay). The study used the ViraFEST assay, which expanded antigen-specific T cells with peptide pools and then identified expanded clonotypes by TCR sequencing. The positive SARS-CoV-2 PCR tests of the convalescent patients were dated from March to December 2020, before the Alpha, Beta and Delta variants emerged in the United States. Each well held approximately 2 million PBMCs cultured in IMDM containing around 5.1% human AB serum and 10 IU/ml IL-2, with around 9.7 ug/ml peptide pools added. Half of the culture medium was replaced with fresh IL-2-containing medium on days 3 and 7. CD4+ T cells were isolated after around ten days of culture through negative selection using the EasySep CD4+ T cell isolation kit. Ficoll-Paque Plus gradient centrifugation was used to isolate PBMCs from whole blood, and the isolated PBMCs were then either used fresh or cryopreserved at -140C. Each culture condition was generally run in triplicate wells.

This clonotype was observed a single time. Its antigen target is currently unknown. Qualities for individual bases were not recorded, and no much larger clone is one base off. Support from one read is weak. Recombination linked TRBV2 to TRBJ2-1; D gene: possibly TRBD1, on 5 matching bases. This sequence was found in a human donor who had recovered from COVID-19. Specimen: CD4+ T cells from blood, cultured in vitro. The DNA reads as follows: TGTGCCAGCAGTGGAGGCGACAGCTCCTACAATGAGCAGTTCTTC. Its protein reads: CASSGGDSSYNEQFF.